This T cell receptor beta chain was captured by sequencing in a study of shared clonotypes between healthy human individuals. For the study at large: Used for every donor were three CD4 naive, three CD4 memory, two CD8 naive and one CD8 memory plate. Study observations and caveats: Though the depth was large, rarefaction showed that sorted-subset sequencing was incomplete.

The V gene lost 0 bases and the J gene lost 6 bases, with 13 bases spanning the gap. The germline CDR1 and CDR2 sequences are SGDLS and YYNGEE. This CDR3 spans 14 amino acids. The assay ran at deep level. The genomic DNA of each subset was split evenly across several immunoSEQ plates. TCRdb keeps only in-frame clones here, not all; method: immunoSEQ multiplex PCR. The sample holds approximately 840,000 clones, about 96% seen once. CD8 cells regarded as naive lacked CD45RO, were positively chosen for CCR7, and omitted terminally differentiated effector memory CD45RA+ cells. On this clone itself: Its antigen remains unknown.

Sample: naive CD8+ T cells sorted from blood. The V gene is TRBV9, the J gene TRBJ2-7; weak D call: TRBD1 (6 bases). The clonotype originates from a man aged 25 to 45 in good health. This chain's CDR3 is CASSVGGTGLEQYF. CDR3 DNA sequence: TGTGCCAGCAGCGTAGGAGGTACAGGGCTCGAGCAGTACTTC.